A selection of T cell receptor beta chains follows, all from one sample in a study of T cell responses to AZD1222 COVID-19 vaccine. Generated by immunoSEQ multiplex PCR, the TCRdb table keeps only in-frame clones and is missing some. The sample lists roughly 170,000 clones, around 90% occurring once. The input for sequencing was peripheral blood, taken on day 0 of AZD1222 vaccination. Receptors originate from an adult in good health. Each CDR3 is given with its conserved first and last residue. Each record gives: D gene, CDR3 length, clone size, V gene, J gene, CDR3 DNA, CDR3 protein. A D gene is named only where the DNA matches it firmly. Some rows have no size entry. The others give once, few or many, or a class for an expanded clone.

d_call: TRBD1; cdr3_length: 16; clone_size: .; v_call: TRBV27; j_call: TRBJ1-1; cdr3_nt: TGTGCCAGCCGACGACCGGGACAGGGTCTGAACACTGAAGCTTTCTTT; cdr3_aa: CASRRPGQGLNTEAFF
d_call: TRBD1; cdr3_length: 14; clone_size: few; v_call: TRBV6-5; j_call: TRBJ1-2; cdr3_nt: TGTGCCAGCAGGAGGGGGGACAGGGACAATGGCTACACCTTC; cdr3_aa: CASRRGDRDNGYTF
d_call: .; cdr3_length: 13; clone_size: .; v_call: TRBV10-3; j_call: TRBJ1-1; cdr3_nt: TGTGCCATCAGACAGACGGAGAACACTGAAGCTTTCTTT; cdr3_aa: CAIRQTENTEAFF
d_call: TRBD2; cdr3_length: 14; clone_size: .; v_call: TRBV7-9; j_call: TRBJ2-7; cdr3_nt: TGTGCCAGCAGCTTAGAACTAGCGGTCTACGAGCAGTACTTC; cdr3_aa: CASSLELAVYEQYF
d_call: .; cdr3_length: 11; clone_size: .; v_call: TRBV27; j_call: TRBJ1-1; cdr3_nt: TGTGCCAGCCGCTGGGGGACTGAAGCTTTCTTT; cdr3_aa: CASRWGTEAFF
d_call: .; cdr3_length: 11; clone_size: once; v_call: TRBV28; j_call: TRBJ2-1; cdr3_nt: TGTGCCAGCAGTCCAAGAAATGAGCAGTTCTTC; cdr3_aa: CASSPRNEQFF
d_call: .; cdr3_length: 13; clone_size: .; v_call: TRBV19; j_call: TRBJ2-7; cdr3_nt: TGTGCCAGTAGTATACTCGGAAACTACGAGCAGTACTTC; cdr3_aa: CASSILGNYEQYF
d_call: TRBD2; cdr3_length: 16; clone_size: .; v_call: TRBV19; j_call: TRBJ2-1; cdr3_nt: TGTGCCAGTAGTGGAGGGACTAGCGGGGCCCTCAATGAGCAGTTCTTC; cdr3_aa: CASSGGTSGALNEQFF
d_call: .; cdr3_length: 12; clone_size: .; v_call: TRBV4-3; j_call: TRBJ2-3; cdr3_nt: TGCGCCAGCAGCCAAGAAACAGATACGCAGTATTTT; cdr3_aa: CASSQETDTQYF
d_call: .; cdr3_length: 15; clone_size: .; v_call: TRBV27; j_call: TRBJ1-1; cdr3_nt: TGTGCCAGCAGTTCCCTCGGGGTTCCGAACACTGAAGCTTTCTTT; cdr3_aa: CASSSLGVPNTEAFF
d_call: .; cdr3_length: 15; clone_size: .; v_call: TRBV6-4; j_call: TRBJ2-1; cdr3_nt: TGTGCCAGCAGTGTACGGGACTCCCCTTACAATGAGCAGTTCTTC; cdr3_aa: CASSVRDSPYNEQFF
d_call: .; cdr3_length: 16; clone_size: .; v_call: TRBV6-5; j_call: TRBJ1-1; cdr3_nt: TGTGCCAGCAGTTACAACTACCTTGGGGGAGACACTGAAGCTTTCTTT; cdr3_aa: CASSYNYLGGDTEAFF
d_call: TRBD1; cdr3_length: 16; clone_size: .; v_call: TRBV4-3; j_call: TRBJ2-3; cdr3_nt: TGCGCCAGCAGCCATAGACAGGGCGGGTACACAGATACGCAGTATTTT; cdr3_aa: CASSHRQGGYTDTQYF
d_call: .; cdr3_length: 15; clone_size: .; v_call: TRBV9; j_call: TRBJ1-1; cdr3_nt: TGTGCCAGCAGCTATAGGGGGGGCCCGAGTACTGAAGCTTTCTTT; cdr3_aa: CASSYRGGPSTEAFF
d_call: .; cdr3_length: 14; clone_size: .; v_call: TRBV7-2; j_call: TRBJ1-5; cdr3_nt: TGTGCCGGCAGCTTATTTGGGGGCAATCAGCCCCAGCATTTT; cdr3_aa: CAGSLFGGNQPQHF
d_call: .; cdr3_length: 14; clone_size: .; v_call: TRBV24-1; j_call: TRBJ1-2; cdr3_nt: TGTGCCACCAGTGATTTTCAGGGGCTGGAGGGCTACACCTTC; cdr3_aa: CATSDFQGLEGYTF
d_call: .; cdr3_length: 10; clone_size: .; v_call: TRBV28; j_call: TRBJ2-7; cdr3_nt: TGTGCCAGCAGTTTAACCGAGCAGTACTTC; cdr3_aa: CASSLTEQYF
d_call: TRBD1; cdr3_length: 15; clone_size: .; v_call: TRBV15; j_call: TRBJ2-7; cdr3_nt: TGTGCCACCAGCATTCCGGGACAGGGGAGCCACGAGCAGTACTTC; cdr3_aa: CATSIPGQGSHEQYF
d_call: TRBD1; cdr3_length: 15; clone_size: once; v_call: TRBV19; j_call: TRBJ1-1; cdr3_nt: TGTGCCAGTAGTATCGGGGACAGGGGTAACACTGAAGCTTTCTTT; cdr3_aa: CASSIGDRGNTEAFF
d_call: .; cdr3_length: 14; clone_size: .; v_call: TRBV5-4; j_call: TRBJ1-2; cdr3_nt: TGTGCCAGCAGCTCGCCGCCCCGGGGCGGGGGCTACACCTTC; cdr3_aa: CASSSPPRGGGYTF
d_call: TRBD1; cdr3_length: 15; clone_size: .; v_call: TRBV5-6; j_call: TRBJ1-2; cdr3_nt: TGTGCCAGCAGCTTGACCGCCACAGGGGATGATGGCTACACCTTC; cdr3_aa: CASSLTATGDDGYTF
d_call: TRBD1; cdr3_length: 15; clone_size: .; v_call: TRBV7-2; j_call: TRBJ1-3; cdr3_nt: TGTGCCAGCAGCCCCGGGACAGACTCTGGAAACACCATATATTTT; cdr3_aa: CASSPGTDSGNTIYF
d_call: .; cdr3_length: 19; clone_size: .; v_call: TRBV7-8; j_call: TRBJ1-6; cdr3_nt: TGTGCCAGCAGCTTCCTTCGGGGCAGGGATTCCTCCTATAATTCACCCCTCCACTTT; cdr3_aa: CASSFLRGRDSSYNSPLHF
d_call: TRBD1; cdr3_length: 15; clone_size: .; v_call: TRBV7-3; j_call: TRBJ2-1; cdr3_nt: TGTGCCAGCAGCCGGACAGGGGGCGACTACAATGAGCAGTTCTTC; cdr3_aa: CASSRTGGDYNEQFF
d_call: .; cdr3_length: 14; clone_size: .; v_call: TRBV24-1; j_call: TRBJ2-1; cdr3_nt: TGTGCCACCAGTGGGACCGGTAGGGAAAATGAGCAGTTCTTC; cdr3_aa: CATSGTGRENEQFF
d_call: TRBD2; cdr3_length: 15; clone_size: few; v_call: TRBV7-2; j_call: TRBJ2-7; cdr3_nt: TGTGCCAGCAGCTTACGGCGCGGGGGGGCCCTAGAGCAGTACTTC; cdr3_aa: CASSLRRGGALEQYF
d_call: .; cdr3_length: 14; clone_size: .; v_call: TRBV30; j_call: TRBJ1-5; cdr3_nt: TGTGCCTGGAGTGTTATGCGGGCGCGTCAGCCCCAGCATTTT; cdr3_aa: CAWSVMRARQPQHF
d_call: .; cdr3_length: 14; clone_size: .; v_call: TRBV5-5; j_call: TRBJ1-1; cdr3_nt: TGTGCCAGCAGGGACTGGATTTCGGGAACTGAAGCTTTCTTT; cdr3_aa: CASRDWISGTEAFF
d_call: .; cdr3_length: 14; clone_size: .; v_call: TRBV15; j_call: TRBJ2-5; cdr3_nt: TGTGCCACCAGCTCCCCCTGGGCAAAAGAGACCCAGTACTTC; cdr3_aa: CATSSPWAKETQYF
d_call: .; cdr3_length: 14; clone_size: .; v_call: TRBV18; j_call: TRBJ1-5; cdr3_nt: TGTGCCAGCTCAACCTTCGACACCAATCAGCCCCAGCATTTT; cdr3_aa: CASSTFDTNQPQHF
d_call: .; cdr3_length: 13; clone_size: .; v_call: TRBV18; j_call: TRBJ2-3; cdr3_nt: TGTGCCAGCTCACCACCGGTAGGGGATACGCAGTATTTT; cdr3_aa: CASSPPVGDTQYF
d_call: TRBD1; cdr3_length: 13; clone_size: once; v_call: TRBV29-1; j_call: TRBJ1-1; cdr3_nt: TGCAGCGCCTGCAGGGGGCGGAACACTGAAGCTTTCTTT; cdr3_aa: CSACRGRNTEAFF
d_call: .; cdr3_length: 11; clone_size: .; v_call: TRBV14; j_call: TRBJ2-7; cdr3_nt: TGTGCCAGCAGCCATGGGACACGGCAGTACTTC; cdr3_aa: CASSHGTRQYF
d_call: TRBD2; cdr3_length: 15; clone_size: .; v_call: TRBV2; j_call: TRBJ2-1; cdr3_nt: TGTGCCAGCAGCAAGGGACTAGCGGGAGCCGATGAGCAGTTCTTC; cdr3_aa: CASSKGLAGADEQFF
d_call: TRBD2; cdr3_length: 15; clone_size: .; v_call: TRBV9; j_call: TRBJ2-1; cdr3_nt: TGTGCCAGCAGCCCTAGCGGGAGAGTGTACAATGAGCAGTTCTTC; cdr3_aa: CASSPSGRVYNEQFF
d_call: .; cdr3_length: 15; clone_size: .; v_call: TRBV7-9; j_call: TRBJ1-5; cdr3_nt: TGTGCCAGCAGCTTAGCGGGGGCGGATGATCAGCCCCAGCATTTT; cdr3_aa: CASSLAGADDQPQHF
d_call: .; cdr3_length: 15; clone_size: .; v_call: TRBV4-3; j_call: TRBJ1-4; cdr3_nt: TGCGCCAGCAGCCAAGAAGGAGCGACCCGAGGAAAACTGTTTTTT; cdr3_aa: CASSQEGATRGKLFF
d_call: .; cdr3_length: 14; clone_size: .; v_call: TRBV9; j_call: TRBJ1-5; cdr3_nt: TGTGCCAGCAGCGTGTGGTCTAGCAATCAGCCCCAGCATTTT; cdr3_aa: CASSVWSSNQPQHF
d_call: TRBD1; cdr3_length: 14; clone_size: .; v_call: TRBV5-1; j_call: TRBJ2-7; cdr3_nt: TGCGCCAGCAGGACAGGGTATATTTCCTACGAGCAGTACTTC; cdr3_aa: CASRTGYISYEQYF
d_call: .; cdr3_length: 17; clone_size: .; v_call: TRBV19; j_call: TRBJ2-4; cdr3_nt: TGTGCCAGTGGGTGGGGTGCGAGGGCCTACGCCAAAAACATTCAGTACTTC; cdr3_aa: CASGWGARAYAKNIQYF
d_call: TRBD1; cdr3_length: 14; clone_size: .; v_call: TRBV11-2; j_call: TRBJ1-2; cdr3_nt: TGTGCCAGCAGCCCGGACAGGGAGGTCGGTGGCTACACCTTC; cdr3_aa: CASSPDREVGGYTF
d_call: .; cdr3_length: 14; clone_size: once; v_call: TRBV4-3; j_call: TRBJ2-7; cdr3_nt: TGCGCCAGCAGCCAAGATCTATCTAGGGGCGAGCAGTACTTC; cdr3_aa: CASSQDLSRGEQYF
d_call: .; cdr3_length: 13; clone_size: .; v_call: TRBV7-2; j_call: TRBJ1-1; cdr3_nt: TGTGCCAGCAGCTTAGTGGGGGTGGCTGAAGCTTTCTTT; cdr3_aa: CASSLVGVAEAFF
d_call: TRBD2; cdr3_length: 13; clone_size: .; v_call: TRBV19; j_call: TRBJ2-1; cdr3_nt: TGTGCCAGTAGCCAAGCGGGAGTGAATGAGCAGTTCTTC; cdr3_aa: CASSQAGVNEQFF
d_call: .; cdr3_length: 16; clone_size: .; v_call: TRBV3-1/TRBV3-2; j_call: TRBJ1-5; cdr3_nt: TGTGCCAGCAGCCAAAGCGGGCAGGGCCCTAATCAGCCCCAGCATTTT; cdr3_aa: CASSQSGQGPNQPQHF
d_call: .; cdr3_length: 14; clone_size: .; v_call: TRBV28; j_call: TRBJ1-1; cdr3_nt: TGTGCCAGCCTAACAGGGAACATGAACACTGAAGCTTTCTTT; cdr3_aa: CASLTGNMNTEAFF
d_call: .; cdr3_length: 17; clone_size: .; v_call: TRBV7-8; j_call: TRBJ2-4; cdr3_nt: TGTGCCAGCAGCTTAGGGGGCGGGGATCGGGCCAAAAACATTCAGTACTTC; cdr3_aa: CASSLGGGDRAKNIQYF
d_call: TRBD2; cdr3_length: 18; clone_size: .; v_call: TRBV3-1/TRBV3-2; j_call: TRBJ2-7; cdr3_nt: TGTGCCAGCAGCCAAGATTTTGGACTAGCGGGGGCTACTGAAGAGCAGTACTTC; cdr3_aa: CASSQDFGLAGATEEQYF
d_call: TRBD1; cdr3_length: 17; clone_size: .; v_call: TRBV3-1/TRBV3-2; j_call: TRBJ1-4; cdr3_nt: TGTGCCAGCACCCCGACAGGGGGCGGTATTTTTAATGAAAAACTGTTTTTT; cdr3_aa: CASTPTGGGIFNEKLFF
d_call: .; cdr3_length: 15; clone_size: .; v_call: TRBV9; j_call: TRBJ1-4; cdr3_nt: TGTGCCAGCAGCGTAGAAGGGTGGTTAGATGAAAAACTGTTTTTT; cdr3_aa: CASSVEGWLDEKLFF
d_call: .; cdr3_length: 14; clone_size: .; v_call: TRBV6-6; j_call: TRBJ1-5; cdr3_nt: TGTGCCAGCAGGGGCCGGGAAACAAGACAGCCCCAGCATTTT; cdr3_aa: CASRGRETRQPQHF
d_call: .; cdr3_length: 15; clone_size: once; v_call: TRBV9; j_call: TRBJ2-1; cdr3_nt: TGTGCCAGCAGCGTAGCTTCGGCCGCGCAAGGGGAGCAGTTCTTC; cdr3_aa: CASSVASAAQGEQFF
d_call: TRBD1; cdr3_length: 15; clone_size: .; v_call: TRBV15; j_call: TRBJ1-6; cdr3_nt: TGTGCCACCAGCATCGACAGGGTAGAAAATTCACCCCTCCACTTT; cdr3_aa: CATSIDRVENSPLHF
d_call: .; cdr3_length: 15; clone_size: .; v_call: TRBV19; j_call: TRBJ2-7; cdr3_nt: TGTGCCAGTAGTATAGTAGGGACGAATACCTACGAGCAGTACTTC; cdr3_aa: CASSIVGTNTYEQYF